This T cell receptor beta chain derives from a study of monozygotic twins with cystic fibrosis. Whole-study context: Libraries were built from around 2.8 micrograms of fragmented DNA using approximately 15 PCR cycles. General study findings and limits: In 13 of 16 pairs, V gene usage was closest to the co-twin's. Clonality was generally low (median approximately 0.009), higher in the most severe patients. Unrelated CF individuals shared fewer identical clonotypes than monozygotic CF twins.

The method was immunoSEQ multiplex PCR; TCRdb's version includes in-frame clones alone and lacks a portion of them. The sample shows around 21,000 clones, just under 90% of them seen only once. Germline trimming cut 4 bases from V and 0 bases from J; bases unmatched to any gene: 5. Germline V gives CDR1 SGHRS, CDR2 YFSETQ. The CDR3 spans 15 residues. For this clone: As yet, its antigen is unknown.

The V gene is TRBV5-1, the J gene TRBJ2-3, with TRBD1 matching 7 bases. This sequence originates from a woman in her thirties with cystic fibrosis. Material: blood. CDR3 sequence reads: CASSPRTGSTDTQYF. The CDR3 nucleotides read TGCGCCAGCAGCCCCCGGACAGGAAGCACAGATACGCAGTATTTT.